This is a list of T cell receptor beta chains from one sample in a study of T cell responses to AZD1222 COVID-19 vaccine. Libraries were prepared by immunoSEQ multiplex PCR; TCRdb keeps only in-frame clonotypes and omits some of them. The table records fewer than 150,000 clones, 88% of them present only once. This material consisted of peripheral blood, taken 28 days after the second AZD1222 dose. These receptor sequences come from an adult who received the AZD1222 COVID-19 vaccine. The CDR3 runs from the conserved cysteine through the conserved F or W. Fields, in order: J gene, V gene, CDR3 protein.

>TRBJ1-2|TRBV12-3/TRBV12-4
CASSLGNGYTF
>TRBJ1-1|TRBV10-3
CAIKTQGVMNTEAFF
>TRBJ2-3|TRBV29-1
CSVGNRGGDTQYF
>TRBJ2-1|TRBV5-4
CASSQAPAGAYNEQFF
>TRBJ2-7|TRBV19
CASSISFPYEQYF
>TRBJ2-7|TRBV18
CASSPRTSGAYEQYF
>TRBJ1-5|TRBV2
CASTLGQGNQPQHF
>TRBJ2-5|TRBV10-3
CAISEGPETQYF
>TRBJ1-2|TRBV7-9
CASSTERGQGGYTF
>TRBJ1-5|TRBV30
CAWSTGYNQPQHF
>TRBJ2-7|TRBV20-1
CSAPRVVEQYF
>TRBJ1-1|TRBV6-2/TRBV6-3
CASSYLGRVNTEAFF
>TRBJ1-5|TRBV6-5
CASRKQGNQPQHF
>TRBJ2-5|TRBV2
CASSVIGTQETQYF